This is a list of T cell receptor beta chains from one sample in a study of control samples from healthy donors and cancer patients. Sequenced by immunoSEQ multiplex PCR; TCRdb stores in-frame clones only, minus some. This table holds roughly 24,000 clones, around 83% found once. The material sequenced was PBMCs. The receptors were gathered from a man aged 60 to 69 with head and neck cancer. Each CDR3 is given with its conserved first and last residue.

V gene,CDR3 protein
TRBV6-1,CASSEASLDWNTQYF
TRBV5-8,CASSFDSTGSYGYTF
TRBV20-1,CSALYYEQYF
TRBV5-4,CASSTFSMTGNEQYF
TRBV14,CASSQEYRGQREQYF
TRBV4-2,CASSQPGGVGETQYF
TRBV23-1,CVPRRGGLYTGELFF
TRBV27,CASSLRQGNPNEQFF
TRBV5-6,CASSLTGGTGNTIYF
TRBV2,CASTKGANGYTF
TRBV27,CASSQTQGLGNSPLHF
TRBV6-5,CASTGTPGGTDTQYF
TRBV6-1,CASSERYFTTDTQYF
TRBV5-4,CASSLTRNNEQFF
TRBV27,CASSSGTPNQPQHF
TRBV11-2,CASSPRDWIQETQYF
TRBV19,CASSIARWDRDTGELFF
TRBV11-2,CASSLTEGGPYEQYF
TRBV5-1,CASSLEPGRETQYF
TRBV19,CASSARQYQPQHF
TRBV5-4,CASSPDRVGEKLFF
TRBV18,CASSPDGLVYNEQFF
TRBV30,CAWSAGDTQYF
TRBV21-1,CAGRRGDEQFF
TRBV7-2,CASSLNRAGELFF
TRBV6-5,CASSLARGSGNTIYF
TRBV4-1,CASSQGKGSTDTQYF
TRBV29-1,CSVERLGASYNEQFF
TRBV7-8,CASSYARASNQPQHF
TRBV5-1,CASSPRGGEETQYF
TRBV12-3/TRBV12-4,CASSSGIEGRQFF
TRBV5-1,CASSLERIEGHSPLHF
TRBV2,CASSYLGQGENTEAFF
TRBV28,CAGGQGFSGEQFF
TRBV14,CASSHGQGMWHTEAFF
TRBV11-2,CASSFSGAASGNTIYF
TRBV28,CASSLVTGSGNTIYF
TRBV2,CASNTGTRGTEAFF
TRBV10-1,CASSDSAGRAENTEAFF
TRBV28,CASSSQGSNEKLFF
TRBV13,CASSLQTGRYEQYF